This TCR beta chain was documented in a study of cytotoxic CD8 clonotypes in ibrutinib-treated CLL. Study-wide points: Ibrutinib response saw clonality rise, and progression saw it return toward baseline.

This table comes from immunoSEQ multiplex PCR, and its TCRdb copy is limited to in-frame clones, with some not included. The table has fewer than 300,000 clones, 70% to 80% seen once. On this clone itself: Its specificity is unknown.

This CDR3 has 17 residues. Trimming stripped 1 base from V and 6 bases from J, with 20 bases between. Per the germline V gene, CDR1 is SGDLS and CDR2 is YYNGEE. This sequence was found in a human donor with chronic lymphocytic leukemia. The material sequenced was PBMCs, taken at disease progression, from a patient treated with ibrutinib. This chain connects TRBV9 to TRBJ2-1, with D unresolved. CDR3 DNA: TGTGCCAGCAGCGTAAGTTATGGCGGATTAGTCGGCAATGAGCAGTTCTTC. Encoded protein: CASSVSYGGLVGNEQFF.